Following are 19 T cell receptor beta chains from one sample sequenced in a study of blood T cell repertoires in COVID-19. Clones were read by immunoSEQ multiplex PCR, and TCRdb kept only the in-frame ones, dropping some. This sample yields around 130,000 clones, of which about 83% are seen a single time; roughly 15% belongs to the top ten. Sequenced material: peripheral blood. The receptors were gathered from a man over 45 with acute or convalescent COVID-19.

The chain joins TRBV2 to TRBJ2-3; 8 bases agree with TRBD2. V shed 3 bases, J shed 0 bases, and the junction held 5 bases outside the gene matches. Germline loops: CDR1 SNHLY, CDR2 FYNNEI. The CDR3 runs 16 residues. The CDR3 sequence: CASSDTSSGSTDTQYF. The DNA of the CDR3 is TGTGCCAGCAGTGATACGTCTAGCGGGAGCACAGATACGCAGTATTTT. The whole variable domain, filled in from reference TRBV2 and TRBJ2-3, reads EPEVTQTPSHQVTQMGQEVILRCVPISNHLYFYWYRQILGQKVEFLVSFYNNEISEKSEIFDDQFSVERPDGSNFTLKIRSTKLEDSAMYFCASSDTSSGSTDTQYFGPGTRLTVL.

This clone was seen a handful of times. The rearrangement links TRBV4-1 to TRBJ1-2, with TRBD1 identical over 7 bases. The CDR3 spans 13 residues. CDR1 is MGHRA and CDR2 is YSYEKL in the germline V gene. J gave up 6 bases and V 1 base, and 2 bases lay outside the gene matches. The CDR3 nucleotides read TGCGCCAGCAGCCAAGGGACAGGAAATGGCTACACCTTC. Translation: CASSQGTGNGYTF.

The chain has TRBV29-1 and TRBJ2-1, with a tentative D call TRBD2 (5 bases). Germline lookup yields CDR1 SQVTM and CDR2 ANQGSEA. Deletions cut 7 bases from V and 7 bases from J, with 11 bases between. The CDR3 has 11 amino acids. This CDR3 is CSAAPGNEQFF. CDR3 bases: TGCAGCGCCGCTCCGGGGAATGAGCAGTTCTTC.

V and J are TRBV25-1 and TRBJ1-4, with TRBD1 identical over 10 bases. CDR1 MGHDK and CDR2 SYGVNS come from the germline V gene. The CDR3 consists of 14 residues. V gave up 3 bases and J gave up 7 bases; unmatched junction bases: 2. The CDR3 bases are TGTGCCAGCAGTGATGGGACAGGGGCTGAAAAACTGTTTTTT. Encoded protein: CASSDGTGAEKLFF.

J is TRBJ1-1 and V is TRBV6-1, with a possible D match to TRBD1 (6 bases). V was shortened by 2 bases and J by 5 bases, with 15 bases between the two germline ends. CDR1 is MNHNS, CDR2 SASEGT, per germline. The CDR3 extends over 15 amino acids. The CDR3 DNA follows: TGTGCCAGCAGTGAACAGGGGACCGGGGGGACTGAAGCTTTCTTT. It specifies CASSEQGTGGTEAFF.

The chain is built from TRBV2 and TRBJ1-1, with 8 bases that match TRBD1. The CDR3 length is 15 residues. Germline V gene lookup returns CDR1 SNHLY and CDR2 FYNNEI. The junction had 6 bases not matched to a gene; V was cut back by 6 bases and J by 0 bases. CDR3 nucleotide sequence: TGTGCCAGCAGACTTAGGACAGGGATGAACACTGAAGCTTTCTTT. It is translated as CASRLRTGMNTEAFF.

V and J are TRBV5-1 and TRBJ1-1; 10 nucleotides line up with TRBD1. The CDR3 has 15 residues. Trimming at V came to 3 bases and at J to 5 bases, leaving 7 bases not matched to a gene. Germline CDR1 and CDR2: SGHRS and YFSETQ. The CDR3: CASSSNRDRGTEAFF. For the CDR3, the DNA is TGCGCCAGCAGCTCCAACCGGGACAGGGGAACTGAAGCTTTCTTT.

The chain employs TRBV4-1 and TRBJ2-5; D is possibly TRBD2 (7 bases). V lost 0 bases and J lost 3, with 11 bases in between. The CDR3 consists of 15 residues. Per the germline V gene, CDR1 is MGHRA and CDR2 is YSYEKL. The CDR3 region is CASSQDGGGEETQYF. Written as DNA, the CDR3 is TGCGCCAGCAGCCAAGATGGAGGGGGGGAAGAGACCCAGTACTTC.

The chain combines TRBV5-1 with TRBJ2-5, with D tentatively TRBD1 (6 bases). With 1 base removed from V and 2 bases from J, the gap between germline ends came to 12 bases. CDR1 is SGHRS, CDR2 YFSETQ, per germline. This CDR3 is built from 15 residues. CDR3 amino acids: CASSLRRTAQETQYF. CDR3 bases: TGCGCCAGCAGCTTGAGACGGACAGCACAAGAGACCCAGTACTTC.

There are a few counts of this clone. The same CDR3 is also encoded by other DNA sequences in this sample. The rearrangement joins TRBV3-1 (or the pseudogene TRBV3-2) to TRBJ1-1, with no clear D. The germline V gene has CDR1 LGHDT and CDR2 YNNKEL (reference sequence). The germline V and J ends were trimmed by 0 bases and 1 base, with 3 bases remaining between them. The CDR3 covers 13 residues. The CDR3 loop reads CASSQDRNTEAFF. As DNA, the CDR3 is TGTGCCAGCAGCCAAGATCGGAACACTGAAGCTTTCTTT.

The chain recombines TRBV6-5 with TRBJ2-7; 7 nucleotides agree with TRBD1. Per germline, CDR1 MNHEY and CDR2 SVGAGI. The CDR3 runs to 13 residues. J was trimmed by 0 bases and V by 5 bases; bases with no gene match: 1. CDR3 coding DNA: TGTGCCAGCAGTCACAGGGGCTCCTACGAGCAGTACTTC. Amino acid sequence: CASSHRGSYEQYF.

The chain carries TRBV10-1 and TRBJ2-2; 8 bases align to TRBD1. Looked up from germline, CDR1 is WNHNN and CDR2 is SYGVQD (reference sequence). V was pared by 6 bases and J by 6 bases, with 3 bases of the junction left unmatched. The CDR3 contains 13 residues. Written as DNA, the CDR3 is TGCGCCAGCAGGGACAGGGTCTCCGGGGAGCTGTTTTTT. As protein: CASRDRVSGELFF.

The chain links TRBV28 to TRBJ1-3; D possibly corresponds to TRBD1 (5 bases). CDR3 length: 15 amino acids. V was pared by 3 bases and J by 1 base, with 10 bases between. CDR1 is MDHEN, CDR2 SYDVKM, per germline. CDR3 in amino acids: CASSLVQGSGNTIYF. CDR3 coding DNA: TGTGCCAGCAGTTTGGTCCAGGGATCTGGAAACACCATATATTTT. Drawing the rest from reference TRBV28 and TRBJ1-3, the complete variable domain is DVKVTQSSRYLVKRTGEKVFLECVQDMDHENMFWYRQDPGLGLRLIYFSYDVKMKEKGDIPEGYSVSREKKERFSLILESASTNQTSMYLCASSLVQGSGNTIYFGEGSWLTVV.

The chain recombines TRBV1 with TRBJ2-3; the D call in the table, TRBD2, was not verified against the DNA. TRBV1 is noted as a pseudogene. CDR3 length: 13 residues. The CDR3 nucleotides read TGCACCAGCAGCCGGGGACTTTTCGATACGCAGTATTTT. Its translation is CTSSRGLFDTQYF.

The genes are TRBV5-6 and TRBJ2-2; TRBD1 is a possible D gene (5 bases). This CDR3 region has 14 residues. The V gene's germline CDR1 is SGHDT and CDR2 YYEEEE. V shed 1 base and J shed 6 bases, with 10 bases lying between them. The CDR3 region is CASSLTGQPGELFF. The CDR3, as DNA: TGTGCCAGCAGCTTGACAGGTCAACCCGGGGAGCTGTTTTTT. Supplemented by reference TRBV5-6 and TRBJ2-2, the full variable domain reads DAGVTQSPTHLIKTRGQQVTLRCSPKSGHDTVSWYQQALGQGPQFIFQYYEEEERQRGNFPDRFSGHQFPNYSSELNVNALLLGDSALYLCASSLTGQPGELFFGEGSRLTVL.

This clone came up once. The CDR3 DNA follows: TGTGCCAGCGGGCAGCGGGGGGAACGAAATGAGCAGTTCTTC. The encoded protein is CASGQRGERNEQFF. The J gene is TRBJ2-1, the V gene TRBV5-6; 9 bases fit TRBD2. Germline assignment: CDR1 SGHDT and CDR2 YYEEEE. This CDR3 region has 14 residues. The V and J ends lost 7 bases and 7 bases, in that order; junction bases with no gene match: 9.

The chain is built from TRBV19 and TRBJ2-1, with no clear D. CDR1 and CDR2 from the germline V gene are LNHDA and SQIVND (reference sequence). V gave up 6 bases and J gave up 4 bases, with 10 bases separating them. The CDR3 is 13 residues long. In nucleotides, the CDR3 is TGTGCCAGTAGGGTGGCAGTATACAATGAGCAGTTCTTC. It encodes CASRVAVYNEQFF.

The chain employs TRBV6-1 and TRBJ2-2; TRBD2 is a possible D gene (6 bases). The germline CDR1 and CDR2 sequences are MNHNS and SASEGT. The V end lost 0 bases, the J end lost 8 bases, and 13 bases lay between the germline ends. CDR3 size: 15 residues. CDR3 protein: CASSEANRLVGELFF. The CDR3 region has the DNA TGTGCCAGCAGTGAAGCGAACAGACTAGTGGGGGAGCTGTTTTTT.

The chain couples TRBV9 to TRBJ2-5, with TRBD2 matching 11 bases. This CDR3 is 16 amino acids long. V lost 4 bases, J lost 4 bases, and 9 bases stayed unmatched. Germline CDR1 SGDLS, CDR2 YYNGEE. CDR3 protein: CASSPFPLAGVETQYF. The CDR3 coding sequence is TGTGCCAGCAGCCCATTCCCACTAGCGGGGGTAGAGACCCAGTACTTC.